The 7 T cell receptor beta chains given below trace back to one sample, sequenced in a study of T-cell reconstitution after alpha-beta-depleted transplantation in children. TCRbeta library construction was performed incorporating unique molecular identifiers. One entry per CDR3 protein results from TCRdb running MiXCR on the PCR reads. The repertoire holds 250,000 to 400,000 distinct CDR3 sequences, with approximately 23% as singletons. Sequenced here: PBMCs, mostly from graft donor cells, sampled 180 days after TCRalphabeta/CD19-depleted stem cell transplant. The origin of the receptors is a male patient under 18 who had a stem cell transplant for acute lymphoblastic leukemia, so the T cells may come from the graft donor.

The chain links TRBV30 to TRBJ2-2; 11 bases match TRBD1. The CDR3 has 17 residues. The V segment lost 4 bases and the J segment 0 bases; nucleotides outside the gene matches: 7. The germline gives CDR1 GTSNPN, CDR2 SVGIG (reference sequence). In nucleotides, the CDR3 is TGTGCCTGGATTTGGACAGGGGGCCCTCCGAACACCGGGGAGCTGTTTTTT. This codes for CAWIWTGGPPNTGELFF.

The gene calls are TRBV7-2 and TRBJ2-1; TRBD2 might be the D (6 bases). CDR1 SGHTA and CDR2 FQGNSA come from the germline V gene. The CDR3 runs 12 residues. Trimming cost V 5 bases and J 9 bases, with 11 bases left between them. The CDR3 is CASSTWDFEQFF. CDR3 in DNA: TGTGCCAGCAGCACCTGGGACTTTGAGCAGTTCTTC.

The chain joins TRBV7-4 to TRBJ2-1, with TRBD2 matching 15 bases. The germline CDR1 and CDR2 sequences are SGHVT and SQSDAQ. CDR3 size: 17 residues. V was clipped by 5 bases and J by 5 bases; unmatched bases: 7. This chain's CDR3 is CASSTRTSGRVNNEQFF. CDR3 bases: TGTGCCAGCAGCACCCGGACTAGCGGGAGGGTAAACAATGAGCAGTTCTTC.

The chain has TRBV29-1 and TRBJ2-7; D may be TRBD1 or TRBD2 (6 bases each). Germline CDR1 and CDR2: SQVTM and ANQGSEA. The CDR3 totals 12 residues. Trimming stripped 3 bases from V and 6 bases from J, with 12 bases between. In nucleotides, the CDR3 is TGCAGCGTTGAGATGGGGGGCCCCGAGCAGTACTTC. Its translation is CSVEMGGPEQYF.

The rearrangement joins TRBV28 to TRBJ1-2; 7 bases fit TRBD1. The CDR3 contains 13 residues. Germline V lookup: CDR1 MDHEN, CDR2 SYDVKM. J lost 8 bases, V lost 3 bases, and 6 bases had no gene match. The CDR3 protein is CASSFRDSRGYTF. The CDR3 nucleotides are TGTGCCAGCAGTTTTCGGGACAGCCGCGGCTACACCTTC.

This rearrangement joins TRBV20-1 to TRBJ1-1; perhaps TRBD1 as D (6 bases). Germline-derived CDR1 and CDR2 are DFQATT and SNEGSKA (reference sequence). This CDR3 spans 15 amino acids. Trimming stripped 0 bases from V and 1 base from J, with 12 bases between. CDR3 amino acids: CSARDRRGANTEAFF. The DNA of the CDR3 is TGCAGTGCTAGAGATCGAAGGGGGGCGAACACTGAAGCTTTCTTT.

V gene TRBV10-3 combines with J gene TRBJ2-5; 7 positions agree with TRBD1. V was clipped by 5 bases and J by 5 bases; unmatched bases: 2. Germline lookup yields CDR1 ENHRY and CDR2 SYGVKD. The CDR3 covers 12 residues. CDR3 residues: CAISTGEETQYF. In nucleotides, the CDR3 is TGTGCCATCAGTACAGGGGAGGAGACCCAGTACTTC.